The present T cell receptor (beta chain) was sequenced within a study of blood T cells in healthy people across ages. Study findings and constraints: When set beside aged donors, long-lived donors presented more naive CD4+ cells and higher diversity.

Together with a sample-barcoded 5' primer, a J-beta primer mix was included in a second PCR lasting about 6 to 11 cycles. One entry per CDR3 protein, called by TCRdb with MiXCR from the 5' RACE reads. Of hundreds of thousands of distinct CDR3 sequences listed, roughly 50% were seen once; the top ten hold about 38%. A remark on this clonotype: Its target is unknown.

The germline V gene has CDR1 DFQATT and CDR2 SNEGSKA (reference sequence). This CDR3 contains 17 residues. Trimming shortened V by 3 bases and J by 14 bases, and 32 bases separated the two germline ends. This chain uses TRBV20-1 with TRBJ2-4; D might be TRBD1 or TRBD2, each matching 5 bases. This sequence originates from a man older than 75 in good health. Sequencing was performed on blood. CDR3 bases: TGCAGTGCTAGTTCGGGACCGCGGCGCCAAACTGAAGATAGGAAGTACTTC. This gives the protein CSASSGPRRQTEDRKYF.